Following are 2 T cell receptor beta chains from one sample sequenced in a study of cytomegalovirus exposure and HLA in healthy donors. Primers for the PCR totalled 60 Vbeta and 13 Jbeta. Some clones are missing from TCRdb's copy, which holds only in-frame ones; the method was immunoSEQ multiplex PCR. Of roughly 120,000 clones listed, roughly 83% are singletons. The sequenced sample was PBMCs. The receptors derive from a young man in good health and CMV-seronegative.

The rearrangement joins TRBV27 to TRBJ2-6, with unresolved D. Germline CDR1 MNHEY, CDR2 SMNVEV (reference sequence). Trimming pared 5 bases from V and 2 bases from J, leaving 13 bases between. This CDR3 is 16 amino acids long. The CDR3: CASSTGVQAGANVLTF. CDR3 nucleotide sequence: TGTGCCAGCAGTACGGGTGTTCAAGCTGGGGCCAACGTCCTGACTTTC.

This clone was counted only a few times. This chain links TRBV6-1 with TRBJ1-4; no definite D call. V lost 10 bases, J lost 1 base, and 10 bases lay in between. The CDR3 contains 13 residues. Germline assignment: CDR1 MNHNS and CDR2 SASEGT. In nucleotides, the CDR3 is TGTGCCACCAACAGAAGAACTAATGAAAAACTGTTTTTT. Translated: CATNRRTNEKLFF.